Below are 25 T cell receptor beta chains sequenced from a single sample in a study of T cell repertoires in cytomegalovirus infection. TCRdb reanalysed the reads using MiXCR and keeps one entry per CDR3 protein. The profile shows around 710,000 distinct CDR3 sequences, just under 30% of them singletons. These receptors are not linked to any known antigen. Sequenced material: cultured CD8+ T cells from PBMCs, taken from culture after CMV antigen stimulation. The receptors were sampled from a human donor in good health (CMV status not recorded). Some clones in this sample may be carry-over from other donors' samples.

This clonotype was observed a handful of times. The chain carries TRBV7-8 and TRBJ2-7; D possibly corresponds to TRBD1 (6 bases). Trimming left V 5 bases short and J 0 bases short, with 17 bases between. This CDR3 has 16 residues. Per the germline V gene, CDR1 is SGHVS and CDR2 is FQNEAQ. The CDR3 DNA is TGTGCCAGCAGCCCGACGGGACAAGGAAACTCCTACGAGCAGTACTTC. Encoded protein: CASSPTGQGNSYEQYF.

This chain joins TRBV20-1 and TRBJ1-1, with TRBD1 as a possible D gene (5 bases). The length of the CDR3 is 11 residues. V lost 2 bases and J 5 bases, leaving 6 bases between the germline ends. Germline lookup yields CDR1 DFQATT and CDR2 SNEGSKA (reference sequence). This chain's CDR3 is CSARPGTEAFF. The CDR3 region has the DNA TGCAGTGCTAGACCAGGGACTGAAGCTTTCTTT.

This chain uses TRBV27 with TRBJ1-3; D ambiguous. From germline, CDR1 is MNHEY and CDR2 SMNVEV (reference sequence). V was clipped by 5 bases and J by 1 base, with 12 bases between them. The CDR3 consists of 15 residues. The CDR3 here is CASSPYAPSGNTIYF. CDR3 bases: TGTGCCAGCAGTCCCTACGCCCCGTCTGGAAACACCATATATTTT.

This clonotype was observed a few times. The chain employs TRBV10-3 and TRBJ2-2; tentative D call: TRBD1 (6 bases). The V end was cut by 8 bases, the J end by 3 bases, with 10 bases between. The CDR3 is 13 amino acids. Germline CDR1 is ENHRY and CDR2 is SYGVKD. CDR3 amino acids: CAIPRTDTGELFF. The CDR3 DNA is TGTGCCATCCCAAGGACAGACACCGGGGAGCTGTTTTTT.

In its sample, this clonotype was seen many times. The rearrangement links TRBV5-1 to TRBJ2-5, with 14 bases lining up with TRBD2. This CDR3 has 15 amino acids. Unmatched junction bases numbered 4, after V lost 4 bases and J lost 5 bases. Germline CDR1 reads SGHRS; CDR2 reads YFSETQ. CDR3 protein: CASSRGLAGAETQYF. Written as DNA, the CDR3 is TGCGCCAGCAGCAGGGGACTAGCGGGGGCGGAGACCCAGTACTTC.

This clonotype turned up a few times. The chain has TRBV4-1 and TRBJ2-2; no firm D call. From germline, CDR1 is MGHRA and CDR2 YSYEKL. This CDR3 has 18 amino acids. V was cut by 0 bases and J by 6 bases, with 20 bases left in between. The CDR3 nucleotides are TGCGCCAGCAGCCAAGAGTCTCGGTCCTACACGGGCGCCGGGGAGCTGTTTTTT. This gives the protein CASSQESRSYTGAGELFF.

There are many counts of this clonotype. This chain connects TRBV7-6 to TRBJ2-5, with D possibly matching TRBD1 (6 bases). CDR3 length: 15 amino acids. Looked up from germline, CDR1 is SGHVS and CDR2 is FNYEAQ. V lost 5 bases and J lost 5, with 18 bases in between. In DNA, the CDR3 is TGTGCCAGCAGCGTCACCGACAGGCCCGGGGAGACCCAGTACTTC. Residues: CASSVTDRPGETQYF.

The chain combines TRBV12-5 with TRBJ2-2, with TRBD1 identical over 9 bases. The CDR3 length is 16 residues. Losses at the gene ends were 6 bases for V and 1 base for J; bases not matched to a gene: 6. Germline CDR1 and CDR2: LGHNT and FRNRAP. CDR3: CASGRPGQGNTGELFF. The CDR3 DNA follows: TGTGCTAGTGGCCGGCCGGGACAGGGGAACACCGGGGAGCTGTTTTTT.

This clonotype showed up many times. J is TRBJ1-1 and V is TRBV11-2; 10 positions agree with TRBD1. CDR1 is SGHAT and CDR2 is FQNNGV in the germline V gene. The CDR3 is 17 residues long. The ends lost 7 bases at V and 3 bases at J; junction bases unmatched: 14. CDR3 sequence: CASTFWDRGSGDTEAFF. The CDR3 DNA reads as TGTGCCAGCACCTTCTGGGACAGGGGATCTGGGGACACTGAAGCTTTCTTT.

Many counts were recorded for this clonotype. This chain joins TRBV7-9 and TRBJ1-5; D gene uncertain. The CDR3 has 12 residues. The germline gives CDR1 SEHNR, CDR2 FQNEAQ (reference sequence). Trimming took 1 base from V and 9 from J, leaving 7 bases between them. CDR3 protein: CASSLGSSPQHF. In DNA, the CDR3 is TGTGCCAGCAGCTTAGGGTCCTCGCCCCAGCATTTT.

This clonotype was recorded many times. The junction and the germline gene differ at one end; a read error may be behind it. V usage is TRBV6-5 and J usage is TRBJ2-7, with unresolved D. The CDR3 contains 11 residues. Germline assignment: CDR1 MNHEY and CDR2 SVGAGI. The CDR3 here is CASSYSHEQYF. For the CDR3, the DNA is TGTGCCAGCAGTTACTCCCACGAGCAGTACTTC.

This clonotype was seen more than once but under ten times. A read error may produce the germline difference seen at one junction end. The CDR3 protein is CASSQDIRGYTF. DNA for the CDR3: TGTGCCAGCAGCCAAGACATACGGGGCTACACCTTC. This chain joins TRBV4-1 and TRBJ1-2; D not resolved. There are 12 residues in the CDR3. In germline, CDR1 is MGHRA, CDR2 YSYEKL.

The chain recombines TRBV29-1 with TRBJ2-7, with D hard to call. This CDR3 is 12 amino acids long. Trimming stripped 6 bases from V and 5 bases from J, with 14 bases between. Looked up from germline, CDR1 is SQVTM and CDR2 is ANQGSEA. DNA for the CDR3: TGCAGCGTGGCCGGGTCTTTGGACGAGCAGTACTTC. Encoded protein: CSVAGSLDEQYF.

V is TRBV7-9 and J is TRBJ2-7, with D tentatively TRBD1 (5 bases). With 1 base removed from V and 0 bases from J, the gap between germline ends came to 19 bases. CDR1 is SEHNR, CDR2 FQNEAQ, per germline (reference sequence). This CDR3 comprises 18 residues. DNA for the CDR3: TGTGCCAGCAGCTTAGATCGGTTGTGGGGCGGACGCTCCTACGAGCAGTACGTC. This encodes CASSLDRLWGGRSYEQYV.

The chain employs TRBV27 and TRBJ2-1; D may correspond to TRBD1 or TRBD2 (5 bases each). The ends were cut back, 7 bases at V and 5 bases at J, with 18 bases in the middle. CDR1 and CDR2 (germline): MNHEY, SMNVEV (reference sequence). CDR3 size: 15 residues. The CDR3 region has the DNA TGTGCCAGCACCCGCTACGGGGCGGCCAACAATGAGCAGTTCTTC. This encodes CASTRYGAANNEQFF.

This clonotype was counted between two and nine times. The V and J genes are TRBV3-1 and TRBJ2-3, with a possible D match to TRBD1 (6 bases). This CDR3 has 15 residues. Germline-derived CDR1 and CDR2 are LGHDT and YNNKEL (reference sequence). The ends were cut back, 1 base at V and 4 bases at J, with 12 bases in the middle. CDR3 protein: CASSQGSTGSDTQYF. CDR3 coding DNA: TGTGCCAGCAGCCAAGGAAGTACAGGGTCAGATACGCAGTATTTT.

The rearrangement joins TRBV9 to TRBJ1-2; 8 bases fit TRBD1. This CDR3 region has 18 residues. Germline values: CDR1 SGDLS, CDR2 YYNGEE. The V segment lost 3 bases and the J segment 3 bases; nucleotides outside the gene matches: 16. CDR3 DNA: TGTGCCAGCAGCGGACTTGGGCAGGGGGCCTTCGTGGACTATGGCTACACCTTC. Translation: CASSGLGQGAFVDYGYTF.

The chain links TRBV10-3 to TRBJ2-1, with 8 bases that match TRBD2. CDR3 length: 15 residues. The germline CDR1 and CDR2 sequences are ENHRY and SYGVKD. V trimming: 7 bases; J trimming: 7 bases; junction bases outside the gene matches: 12. CDR3 DNA: TGTGCCATCACCGGGGGGGGCGGCACCCAAAATGAGCAGTTCTTC. Its translation is CAITGGGGTQNEQFF.

Comments on this clonotype: The junction does not match germline at one end; this may be a read error. The genes are TRBV7-6 and TRBJ2-2; TRBD1 or TRBD2 may be the D gene (6 bases each). The CDR3 covers 14 residues. The germline V gene encodes CDR1 SGHVS and CDR2 FNYEAQ. CDR3 sequence reads: CASSSGQRSGGLFF. The CDR3 DNA reads as TGTGCTAGCAGCTCCGGACAGCGGTCCGGGGGGCTGTTTTTT.

This clonotype was seen ten or more times. The chain joins TRBV7-8 to TRBJ2-2, with TRBD1 as a possible D gene (6 bases). The CDR3 runs 19 residues. CDR1 and CDR2 from the germline V gene are SGHVS and FQNEAQ. V was cut by 1 base and J by 4 bases, with 22 bases left in between. The CDR3 reads CASSLERRFSGESTGELFF. The DNA for the CDR3 is TGTGCCAGCAGCTTAGAGAGGCGATTCTCAGGGGAGAGCACCGGGGAGCTGTTTTTT.

This clonotype showed up many times. The rearrangement joins TRBV7-9 to TRBJ1-5; possible D gene TRBD1, 6 bases. Trimming removed 1 base from V and 0 bases from J, with 25 bases in between. Germline V lookup: CDR1 SEHNR, CDR2 FQNEAQ (reference sequence). CDR3 length: 21 amino acids. CDR3 in amino acids: CASSLDSASSLTGHSNQPQHF. DNA of the CDR3: TGTGCCAGCAGCTTAGATTCTGCGTCGTCTTTGACAGGCCATAGCAATCAGCCCCAGCATTTT.

The chain is built from TRBV20-1 and TRBJ1-2; tentatively, D is TRBD1 (5 bases). Germline CDR1 DFQATT, CDR2 SNEGSKA (reference sequence). V was shortened by 6 bases and J by 8 bases, with 19 bases between the two germline ends. CDR3 length: 13 residues. The CDR3 nucleotides read TGCAGTGCCTACCCAGGCCGGGGCCAGGGCTACACCTTC. It codes for CSAYPGRGQGYTF.

The J gene is TRBJ2-7, the V gene TRBV7-8; D perhaps matches TRBD1 (5 bases). V gave up 1 base and J gave up 5 bases, with 18 bases separating them. The CDR3 is made up of 16 amino acids. Germline CDR1 SGHVS, CDR2 FQNEAQ. The CDR3 bases are TGTGCCAGCAGCTTAGAAGGGGCCGGCGAATTAGACGAGCAGTACGTC. It is translated as CASSLEGAGELDEQYV.

The chain has TRBV27 and TRBJ1-4, with a possible D match to TRBD1 (6 bases). Trimming pared 0 bases from V and 6 bases from J, leaving 14 bases between. Germline loops: CDR1 MNHEY, CDR2 SMNVEV (reference sequence). This CDR3 is 16 amino acids long. CDR3 in DNA: TGTGCCAGCAGTTTATCCCAGGGGCTCCCAGATGAAAAACTGTTTTTT. The encoded protein is CASSLSQGLPDEKLFF.

The chain combines TRBV19 with TRBJ2-4; 10 nucleotides align to TRBD1. Germline-derived CDR1 and CDR2 are LNHDA and SQIVND (reference sequence). Trimming removed 7 bases from V and 2 bases from J; junction bases left unmatched: 8. The CDR3 runs 16 residues. The CDR3 DNA reads TGTGCCAGTAATGACAGGGGGCTGGAAACCAAAAACATTCAGTACTTC. Translated: CASNDRGLETKNIQYF.